Sequencing of this T cell receptor (beta chain) was carried out in a study of CD8 T cells in ankylosing spondylitis. One entry per CDR3 protein, called by TCRdb with MiXCR from the 5' RACE reads. In the table there are 130,000 or so distinct CDR3 sequences, around 7% of which are singletons. This clonotype occurred many times. V trimming: 0 bases; J trimming: 1 base; junction bases outside the gene matches: 6. This CDR3 is built from 18 residues. Germline V gene data show CDR1 as SGHTA and CDR2 as FQGTGA. The sample consisted of blood, either unsorted or a sorted T cell fraction (not recorded which). The sequence was collected from a male donor with ankylosing spondylitis or in good health (not recorded which). The chain is built from TRBV7-3 and TRBJ2-2, with TRBD2 matching over 9 bases. The DNA for the CDR3 is TGTGCCAGCAGCTTAACGCGCCCTAGCGGGGTGAACACCGGGGAGCTGTTTTTT. As protein: CASSLTRPSGVNTGELFF.